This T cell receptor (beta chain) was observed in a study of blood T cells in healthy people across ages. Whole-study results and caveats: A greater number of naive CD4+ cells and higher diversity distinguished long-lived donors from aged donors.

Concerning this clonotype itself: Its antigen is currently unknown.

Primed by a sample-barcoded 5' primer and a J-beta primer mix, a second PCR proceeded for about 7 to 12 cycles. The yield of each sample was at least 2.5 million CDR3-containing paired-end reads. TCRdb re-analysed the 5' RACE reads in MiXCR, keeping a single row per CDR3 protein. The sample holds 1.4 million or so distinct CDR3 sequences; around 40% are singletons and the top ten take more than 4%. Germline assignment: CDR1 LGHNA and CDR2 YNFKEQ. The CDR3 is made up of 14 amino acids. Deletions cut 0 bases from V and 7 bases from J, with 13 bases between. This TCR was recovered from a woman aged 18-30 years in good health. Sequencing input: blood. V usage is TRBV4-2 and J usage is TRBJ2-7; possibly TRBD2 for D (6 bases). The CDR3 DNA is TGTGCCAGCAGCCAAGAATGGGACTCCAATGAGCAGTACTTC. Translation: CASSQEWDSNEQYF.